This entry lists 13 T cell receptor beta chains sequenced from one sample in a study of blood T cells in healthy people across ages. Together with a sample-barcoded 5' primer, a J-beta primer mix was included in a second PCR lasting roughly 7 to 11 cycles. Each CDR3 protein gets one entry after TCRdb re-called the 5' RACE reads with MiXCR. The sample comprises some 1.7 million distinct CDR3 sequences, about 28% of which are singletons, and 6.5% to 8.5% rests with the top ten. Sequenced sample: blood. These receptors all come from a woman aged 25 to 45 in good health.

Regarding this clonotype: A much bigger clone sits one base away, suggesting this may be a read error. The chain recombines TRBV29-1 with TRBJ2-4, with 7 bases fitting TRBD1. J lost 13 bases, V lost 6 bases, and 27 bases had no gene match. Germline loops: CDR1 SQVTM, CDR2 ANQGSEA. This CDR3 comprises 17 residues. CDR3 bases: TGCAGCGTCACCTCACTGACAGGGTTCTCTACCTACAATGAGCAGTACTTC. Its translation: CSVTSLTGFSTYNEQYF.

The chain recombines TRBV12-3 or TRBV12-4 with TRBJ2-3, with 7 nucleotides matching TRBD1. CDR3 length: 17 residues. The V segment lost 7 bases and the J segment 6 bases; nucleotides outside the gene matches: 19. CDR3 nucleotide sequence: TGTGCCAGCACCCCGGGACAGACCAAGAAAAACATGGATACGCAGTATTTT. It codes for CASTPGQTKKNMDTQYF.

V and J are TRBV28 and TRBJ1-3, with D unclear. This CDR3 has 14 residues. The germline V and J ends were trimmed by 7 bases and 0 bases, with 10 bases remaining between them. CDR1 is MDHEN and CDR2 is SYDVKM in the germline V gene. CDR3 residues: CASTTSSSGNTIYF. CDR3 DNA sequence: TGTGCCAGCACCACATCGAGCTCTGGAAACACCATATATTTT.

The chain is built from TRBV14 and TRBJ1-2; D uncertain. CDR3 length: 14 amino acids. CDR1 and CDR2 (germline): SGHDN, FVKESK. V lost 1 base and J lost 0, with 6 bases in between. This CDR3 is CASSQVGTNYGYTF. CDR3 in DNA: TGTGCCAGCAGCCAAGTGGGGACTAACTATGGCTACACCTTC. Full variable domain (rest looked up from reference TRBV14 and TRBJ1-2): EAGVTQFPSHSVIEKGQTVTLRCDPISGHDNLYWYRRVMGKEIKFLLHFVKESKQDESGMPNNRFLAERTGGTYSTLKVQPAELEDSGVYFCASSQVGTNYGYTFGSGTRLTVV.

J is TRBJ2-3 and V is TRBV5-1, with 7 nucleotides matching TRBD2. The CDR3 has 20 amino acids. From germline, CDR1 is SGHRS and CDR2 YFSETQ. V gave up 3 bases and J gave up 2 bases; unmatched junction bases: 21. The DNA for the CDR3 is TGCGCCAGCAGCTATAATGGTCTGTCGGCTAGCGGAGGACCCACAGATACGCAGTATTTT. Encoded protein: CASSYNGLSASGGPTDTQYF.

The table lists this clonotype with many counts. The chain carries TRBV7-2 and TRBJ1-6; D is possibly TRBD1 (6 bases). Germline values: CDR1 SGHTA, CDR2 FQGNSA. CDR3 length: 15 residues. Trimming cost V 5 bases and J 6 bases, with 14 bases left between them. The chain's CDR3 is CASSPQGSGNSPLHF. CDR3 nucleotides: TGTGCCAGCAGCCCACAGGGATCGGGTAATTCACCCCTCCACTTT. Combining the CDR3 with reference TRBV7-2 and TRBJ1-6 gives the whole variable domain GAGVSQSPSNKVTEKGKDVELRCDPISGHTALYWYRQSLGQGLEFLIYFQGNSAPDKSGLPSDRFSAERTGGSVSTLTIQRTQQEDSAVYLCASSPQGSGNSPLHFGNGTRLTVT.

The table lists this clonotype with a few counts. V is TRBV14 and J is TRBJ2-7; D not certain. Germline V gene sequence: CDR1 SGHDN, CDR2 FVKESK. V gave up 6 bases and J gave up 5 bases, with 17 bases separating them. The CDR3 has 14 amino acids. Here the CDR3 DNA reads TGTGCCAGCAGTAAGAGGCAGATGGACCACGAGCAGTACTTC. Amino acids: CASSKRQMDHEQYF.

This clonotype was counted a few times. The chain employs TRBV12-3 or TRBV12-4 and TRBJ2-5; 7 nucleotides match TRBD2. The J call is in doubt because the DNA end fits TRBJ2-7 better. The CDR3 totals 15 residues. The CDR3 bases are TGTGCCAGCAGTTTAAATGGGGGGGTCGTAGCCGAGCAGTACTTC. This codes for CASSLNGGVVAEQYF.

This clonotype was seen a single time. V is TRBV4-3 and J is TRBJ1-4, with 9 bases lining up with TRBD1. CDR3 size: 14 residues. The V gene end was trimmed by 1 base and the J gene end by 8 bases; junction bases not matched to a gene: 2. CDR1 and CDR2 (germline): LGHNA, YSLEER. The CDR3 coding sequence is TGCGCCAGCAGCCAAGGGACAGGGGAAGAAAAACTGTTTTTT. Translated, it gives CASSQGTGEEKLFF.

The chain recombines TRBV11-2 with TRBJ2-7; no firm D call. Looked up from germline, CDR1 is SGHAT and CDR2 is FQNNGV. V gave up 5 bases and J gave up 2 bases, with 10 bases separating them. The CDR3 covers 13 residues. The CDR3 bases are TGTGCCAGCAGCGGCGTTATCACCTACGAGCAGTACTTC. Its protein is CASSGVITYEQYF.

This clonotype was picked up many times. The CDR3 sequence: CASSLQTGGEKLFF. CDR3 bases: TGTGCCAGCAGTTTACAGACAGGGGGTGAAAAACTGTTTTTT. The V and J genes are TRBV12-3 or TRBV12-4 and TRBJ1-4, with 9 bases matching TRBD1. The J segment lost 7 bases and the V segment lost 2 bases, leaving 2 bases of the junction unmatched. The CDR3 consists of 14 residues.

This clonotype was seen many times. V gene TRBV5-5 combines with J gene TRBJ1-1, with D possibly TRBD1 on 5 matching bases. CDR1 and CDR2 from the germline V gene are SGHKS and YYEKEE (reference sequence). The CDR3 contains 12 residues. The V end lost 2 bases, the J end lost 7 bases, and 9 bases lay between the germline ends. The CDR3 nucleotides read TGTGCCAGCAGCTTTCAACAGGTTGAAGCTTTCTTT. Its translation is CASSFQQVEAFF.

Of note for this clonotype: This may stem from a read error, because a much larger clone lies one nucleotide away. Written as DNA, the CDR3 is TGTGCCAGCAGCTTAGGGAATAACACTGAAGCTTTCTTT. Protein sequence: CASSLGNNTEAFF. V gene TRBV7-2 combines with J gene TRBJ1-1, with D hard to call. Trimming cost V 1 base and J 2 bases, with 5 bases left between them. Germline-derived CDR1 and CDR2 are SGHTA and FQGNSA. This CDR3 region has 13 residues.